One sample yielded the 8 T cell receptor beta chains listed below, sequenced in a study of T cell responses to AZD1222 COVID-19 vaccine. Some clones are missing from TCRdb's copy, which holds only in-frame ones; the method was immunoSEQ multiplex PCR. This table holds roughly 140,000 clones, under 95% found once. Material: peripheral blood, obtained on day 0 of AZD1222 vaccination. These TCRs come from an adult in good health.

The chain carries TRBV13 and TRBJ2-7, with D perhaps TRBD1 (6 bases). Germline V gives CDR1 PRHDT, CDR2 FYEKMQ (reference sequence). Trimming removed 5 bases at V and 3 bases at J, with 17 bases between. The CDR3 covers 15 residues. This CDR3 is CASSQGSGPLYEQYF. As DNA, the CDR3 is TGTGCCAGCAGCCAGGGGTCCGGACCCCTCTACGAGCAGTACTTC.

The chain is built from TRBV10-3 and TRBJ2-5; D possibly corresponds to TRBD2 (5 bases). Germline CDR1 is ENHRY and CDR2 is SYGVKD. V was clipped by 4 bases and J by 3 bases, with 9 bases between them. This CDR3 region has 13 residues. CDR3 sequence reads: CAISVLVEETQYF. In DNA form, the CDR3 reads TGTGCCATCAGTGTACTAGTGGAAGAGACCCAGTACTTC.

In this sample, this clone turned up once. The DNA for the CDR3 is TGCGCCAGCAGCTTGTTCGGGGACATGAACACTGAAGCTTTCTTT. Its translation is CASSLFGDMNTEAFF. The genes are TRBV5-1 and TRBJ1-1, with D possibly TRBD1 on 6 matching bases. The V end lost 1 base, the J end lost 0 bases, and 10 bases lay between the germline ends. The CDR3 has 15 amino acids. Germline CDR1 SGHRS, CDR2 YFSETQ.

This rearrangement joins TRBV10-3 to TRBJ1-3; 7 nucleotides line up with TRBD1. This CDR3 comprises 14 residues. Trimming removed 4 bases from V and 4 bases from J; junction bases left unmatched: 4. Germline values: CDR1 ENHRY, CDR2 SYGVKD. CDR3 protein: CAISGTGVGNTIYF. CDR3 nucleotides: TGTGCCATCAGTGGAACAGGGGTAGGAAACACCATATATTTT.

The chain is built from TRBV6-5 and TRBJ1-1, with unresolved D. Germline CDR1 and CDR2: MNHEY and SVGAGI. The CDR3 runs to 15 residues. Deletions cut 0 bases from V and 5 bases from J, with 13 bases between. The CDR3 spells CASSYSISLGTEAFF. The CDR3 nucleotides read TGTGCCAGCAGTTACTCGATATCATTGGGGACTGAAGCTTTCTTT.

V and J are TRBV7-2 and TRBJ2-5; no definite D call. Germline lookup yields CDR1 SGHTA and CDR2 FQGNSA. This CDR3 has 13 residues. Trimming stripped 5 bases from V and 4 bases from J, with 11 bases between. The CDR3 here is CASSEVRRETQYF. In DNA form, the CDR3 reads TGTGCCAGCAGCGAAGTGCGCAGAGAGACCCAGTACTTC.

V is TRBV27 and J is TRBJ2-7; D possibly corresponds to TRBD1 (6 bases). V was cut by 0 bases and J by 3 bases, with 9 bases left in between. CDR1 and CDR2 (germline): MNHEY, SMNVEV (reference sequence). CDR3 length: 14 amino acids. The CDR3 spells CASSLSKGGYEQYF. The CDR3 bases are TGTGCCAGCAGTTTATCGAAAGGGGGCTACGAGCAGTACTTC.

The chain is built from TRBV3-1 (or the pseudogene TRBV3-2) and TRBJ2-5; D unclear. V lost 4 bases to trimming and J lost 1 base, with 13 bases between them. Germline V gives CDR1 LGHDT, CDR2 YNNKEL (reference sequence). The CDR3 runs 15 residues. Written as DNA, the CDR3 is TGTGCCAGCAGCCCGCTTATCGTGGCCCAAGAGACCCAGTACTTC. Encoded protein: CASSPLIVAQETQYF.